This entry features one T cell receptor beta chain sequence. Its antigen is as yet unknown. Then a second PCR, running roughly 7 to 11 cycles, was carried out with a sample-barcoded 5' primer and a J-beta primer mix. Every cDNA molecule bore a tag from a template-switch adaptor containing 12 random nucleotides. TCRdb used MiXCR to reprocess the 5' RACE reads, holding one entry per CDR3 protein. The data contain 720,000 or so distinct CDR3 sequences, over 40% of them singletons. The source of the sample is a study of blood T cells in healthy people across ages. Regarding the study as a whole: The fall in TCR beta diversity per million T cells was roughly linear with age. Whereas aged donors had fewer naive CD4+ cells, long-lived donors had more of them and higher diversity.

V lost 5 bases and J 0 bases, leaving 13 bases between the germline ends. CDR3 length: 14 residues. Germline V CDR1 and CDR2: DFQATT, SNEGSKA (reference sequence). The donors, healthy Caucasians from Russia, were aged 6 to 90. Material for sequencing was blood. The sequence came from a man at least 80 years old in good health. The chain employs TRBV20-1 and TRBJ1-2; tentatively, D is TRBD1 (5 bases). The CDR3 loop is CSADAGATNYGYTF. The DNA for the CDR3 is TGCAGTGCTGATGCCGGGGCCACTAACTATGGCTACACCTTC.